This T cell receptor beta chain comes out of a study of blood T cell repertoires in COVID-19. Across the study: Sample material is recorded as cDNA or gDNA derived from T cells, B-cell-depleted T cells, or PBMCs.

Original processing methods: Estimates of nucleated cell counts were drawn from the amplification of reference gene primers. Data came from immunoSEQ multiplex PCR; TCRdb stores just in-frame clones and leaves some out. V and J calls and clone size are as listed in that table; D and trimming were resolved from the DNA. The sample consists of about 320,000 clones, about 85% of them appearing once. This CDR3 region has 18 residues. Germline V gene lookup returns CDR1 MGHDK and CDR2 SYGVNS. Trimming removed 8 bases from V and 0 bases from J; junction bases left unmatched: 16. The chain combines TRBV25-1 with TRBJ2-3; 8 bases agree with TRBD2. The sequence was collected from a woman in her twenties or thirties who had been exposed to COVID-19. Specimen: PBMCs or T cells enriched from blood (not recorded which). In nucleotides, the CDR3 is TGTGCCAGCGGAGCGGGGGCTCCCTTTCCACCTAGCACAGATACGCAGTATTTT. Its translation is CASGAGAPFPPSTDTQYF.